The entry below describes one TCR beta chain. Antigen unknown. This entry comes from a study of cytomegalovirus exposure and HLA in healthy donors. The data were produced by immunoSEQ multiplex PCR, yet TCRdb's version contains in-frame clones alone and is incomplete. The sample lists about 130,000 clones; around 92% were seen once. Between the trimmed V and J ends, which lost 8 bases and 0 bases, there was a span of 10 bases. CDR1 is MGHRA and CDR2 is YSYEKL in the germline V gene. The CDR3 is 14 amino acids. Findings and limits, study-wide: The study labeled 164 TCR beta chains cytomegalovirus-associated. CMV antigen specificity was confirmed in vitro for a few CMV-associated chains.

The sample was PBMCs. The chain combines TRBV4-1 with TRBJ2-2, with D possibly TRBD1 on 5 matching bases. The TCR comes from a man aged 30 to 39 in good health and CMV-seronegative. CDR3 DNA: TGCGCCAGCGAATGGGGCCCGAACACCGGGGAGCTGTTTTTT. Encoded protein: CASEWGPNTGELFF.